These T cell receptor beta chains were read from a single sample in a study of cytomegalovirus exposure and HLA in healthy donors. Libraries were prepared by immunoSEQ multiplex PCR; TCRdb keeps only in-frame clonotypes and omits some of them. This listing includes around 140,000 clones. Sequenced material: PBMCs. The receptors shown here come from a male donor in good health and CMV-seronegative. The CDR3 runs from the conserved cysteine through the conserved F or W.

v_call	j_call	cdr3_aa
TRBV19	TRBJ2-7	CASSNTGLGYEQYF
TRBV19	TRBJ1-5	CASSTRQGLDQPQHF
TRBV6-5	TRBJ2-7	CASSYGPSPYEQYF
TRBV7-9	TRBJ2-5	CASSLLVVLAEETQYF
TRBV30	TRBJ1-2	CAWSRDSNYGYTF
TRBV2	TRBJ2-5	CASAEEYQETQYF
TRBV18	TRBJ1-1	CASSPDRMPLLGDTEAFF
TRBV30	TRBJ1-2	CAWVGQEYGYTF
TRBV6-5	TRBJ2-7	CASSYGTGVYEQYF
TRBV6-5	TRBJ1-1	CASKGVNTEAFF
TRBV7-8	TRBJ2-5	CASSLAAGDKETQYF
TRBV15	TRBJ1-1	CATSRVTGGFTEAFF
TRBV6-5	TRBJ2-3	CASTGSGGAADTQYF
TRBV6-1	TRBJ1-1	CASSETDLTWRSEAFF
TRBV7-9	TRBJ1-1	CASSSSPEAFF
TRBV29-1	TRBJ1-4	CSVYGTAKEKLFF
TRBV6-5	TRBJ2-1	CASRTTSGRDNEQFF
TRBV5-6	TRBJ1-2	CASTRRGRGYTF
TRBV29-1	TRBJ1-4	CSVDRQPRAQGEKLFF
TRBV5-1	TRBJ2-1	CASNYLADSYNEQFF
TRBV5-6	TRBJ2-7	CASRDRVVRHEQYF
TRBV30	TRBJ2-7	CACKTGEPYEQYF
TRBV5-1	TRBJ1-1	CASSFRGQSEAFF
TRBV6-5	TRBJ2-1	CASSPPGLAEQFF
TRBV5-1	TRBJ2-2	CASSLVPRTSGRRGGELFF
TRBV7-8	TRBJ1-5	CASSLGQNSNQPQHF
TRBV5-1	TRBJ2-4	CASSLVGLAGVGGTKNIQYF
TRBV4-2	TRBJ2-5	CASSLRAGGVETQYF
TRBV6-1	TRBJ1-5	CASSTGYSNQPQHF
TRBV7-9	TRBJ2-2	CASSYGLAGAGELFF
TRBV4-3	TRBJ2-6	CASSPKVDSWANVLTF
TRBV2	TRBJ1-2	CASSARQGASNYGYTF
TRBV10-1	TRBJ1-1	CASSDPGNTEAFF
TRBV15	TRBJ1-2	CATSHTGPYNYGYTF
TRBV15	TRBJ2-1	CATSKGLAGGNEQFF
TRBV28	TRBJ2-7	CASSRGSGHPSYEQYF
TRBV9	TRBJ1-3	CASSVGEAPSGNTIYF
TRBV19	TRBJ1-5	CASRYDRAQGQPQHF
TRBV5-1	TRBJ1-2	CASSFRTGGVYGYTF
TRBV7-9	TRBJ1-5	CASSLVGDNQPQHF
TRBV27	TRBJ1-4	CASSNQGISEKLFF
TRBV4-2	TRBJ1-3	CASSQEPDTIYF
TRBV5-4	TRBJ2-7	CASSLEQGLLGEQYF